This passage covers 10 T cell receptor beta chains from one sample sequenced in a study of blood T cell repertoires in COVID-19. Profiling relied on immunoSEQ multiplex PCR, and the TCRdb table lists in-frame clones only, not all of them. The table includes some 300,000 clones, 89% detected once. Sample: peripheral blood. The receptor source for this set is a young woman with COVID-19, enrolled during active disease.

This rearrangement joins TRBV2 to TRBJ2-1; tentative D call: TRBD1 (5 bases). V lost 3 bases to trimming and J lost 1 base, with 16 bases between them. Per germline, CDR1 SNHLY and CDR2 FYNNEI. The CDR3 covers 17 residues. CDR3 protein: CASSDESGLASYNEQFF. In DNA form, the CDR3 reads TGTGCCAGCAGTGACGAGTCAGGGTTGGCGTCCTACAATGAGCAGTTCTTC.

The chain links TRBV9 to TRBJ2-5; maybe TRBD2 (6 bases). Germline V gives CDR1 SGDLS, CDR2 YYNGEE. V dropped 0 bases and J dropped 3 bases, with 12 bases sitting between them. This CDR3 has 15 amino acids. CDR3 nucleotides: TGTGCCAGCAGCGTAGGACCAGGCGGGGAAGAGACCCAGTACTTC. The encoded protein is CASSVGPGGEETQYF.

This clone was counted between two and nine times. The chain employs TRBV3-1 (or the pseudogene TRBV3-2) and TRBJ2-3, with TRBD2 identical over 9 bases. The V segment lost 4 bases and the J segment 2 bases; nucleotides outside the gene matches: 7. In germline, CDR1 is LGHDT, CDR2 YNNKEL (reference sequence). This CDR3 has 16 amino acids. CDR3 loop: CASSLRGGGDTDTQYF. The CDR3 DNA reads TGTGCCAGCAGCCTTCGAGGCGGGGGGGACACAGATACGCAGTATTTT.

In its sample, this clone was seen a few times. Other DNA sequences in this specimen translate into the identical CDR3. This chain connects TRBV4-3 to TRBJ1-2; D is unresolved. The V gene's germline CDR1 is LGHNA and CDR2 YSLEER. The V end lost 0 bases, the J end lost 5 bases, and 7 bases lay between the germline ends. This CDR3 contains 13 residues. Here the CDR3 reads CASSQDRRYGYTF. The CDR3 bases are TGCGCCAGCAGCCAAGATAGGCGGTATGGCTACACCTTC.

This clone was seen a single time. This chain connects TRBV2 to TRBJ2-1, with D perhaps TRBD1 (6 bases). Trimming cost V 4 bases and J 4 bases, with 14 bases left between them. Per germline, CDR1 SNHLY and CDR2 FYNNEI. The CDR3 has 15 residues. The CDR3 coding sequence is TGTGCCAGCAGTGTACAGGGACCCCAATACAATGAGCAGTTCTTC. Its translation: CASSVQGPQYNEQFF.

V is TRBV7-8 and J is TRBJ2-2; the D is unclear. V lost 1 base and J lost 7, with 7 bases in between. The CDR3 consists of 13 residues. Germline lookup yields CDR1 SGHVS and CDR2 FQNEAQ. The CDR3 is CASSLGAGGELFF. The CDR3 DNA reads as TGTGCCAGCAGCTTAGGCGCCGGCGGGGAGCTGTTTTTT.

The V call is TRBV11-2, the J call TRBJ2-7; 7 bases are shared with TRBD1. Germline V gives CDR1 SGHAT, CDR2 FQNNGV. The junction had 16 bases not matched to a gene; V was cut back by 5 bases and J by 3 bases. The CDR3 contains 17 residues. CDR3 region: CASSPGTRTGTFYEQYF. Written as DNA, the CDR3 is TGTGCCAGCAGCCCAGGGACCAGGACAGGCACCTTCTACGAGCAGTACTTC.

This clone was picked up a small number of times. V and J are TRBV7-9 and TRBJ1-4; 9 positions agree with TRBD1. The CDR3 extends over 15 amino acids. Per germline, CDR1 SEHNR and CDR2 FQNEAQ (reference sequence). Trimming removed 3 bases from V and 6 bases from J; junction bases left unmatched: 5. The CDR3 DNA follows: TGTGCCAGCAGCTTTTGGACAGGGGAGTATGAAAAACTGTTTTTT. It yields the protein CASSFWTGEYEKLFF.

The chain links TRBV5-1 to TRBJ1-2; D remains unclear. From germline, CDR1 is SGHRS and CDR2 YFSETQ. Between the trimmed V and J ends, which lost 8 bases and 0 bases, there was a span of 17 bases. The CDR3 extends over 15 amino acids. The CDR3 region is CASSRRGPTNYGYTF. The CDR3 DNA reads TGCGCCAGTTCTCGACGAGGGCCGACTAACTATGGCTACACCTTC.

The gene calls are TRBV13 and TRBJ1-4; 10 bases match TRBD1. This CDR3 has 16 residues. With V trimmed by 6 bases and J by 7 bases, 11 bases remained unmatched. The germline gives CDR1 PRHDT, CDR2 FYEKMQ (reference sequence). The CDR3 nucleotides read TGTGCCAGCAGTTCATATCGGGACAGGGGCGGTGAAAAACTGTTTTTT. It specifies CASSSYRDRGGEKLFF.